Listed below are T cell receptor beta chains from one sample, sequenced in a study of cytomegalovirus exposure and HLA in healthy donors. The protocol was immunoSEQ multiplex PCR, while the TCRdb copy is restricted to in-frame clones and leaves out a portion. The sample records more than 85,000 clones, more than 70% being singletons. Source material: PBMCs. The receptors derive from a woman between 18 and 30 years old in good health and CMV-seronegative. Each CDR3 is given with its conserved first and last residue. The D gene is left open where the match is weak. Clone size is stated in some rows and not others, as once, few, many or a class when expanded.

>TRBJ1-6|.|.|TRBV4-3
CASSQDNEARALHF
TGCGCCAGCAGCCAAGACAATGAGGCGCGAGCCCTCCACTTT
>TRBJ2-7|once|TRBD2|TRBV28
CASSIPGTSYEQYF
TGTGCCAGCAGTATCCCCGGGACTAGCTACGAGCAGTACTTC
>TRBJ1-2|.|.|TRBV29-1
CSVEDRRDYGYTF
TGCAGCGTTGAAGATCGGAGGGACTATGGCTACACCTTC
>TRBJ2-1|.|.|TRBV28
CASKPPGSDEQFF
TGTGCCAGCAAGCCCCCAGGTTCGGATGAGCAGTTCTTC
>TRBJ2-7|.|TRBD2|TRBV6-5
CASSRGLGTGEQYF
TGTGCCAGCAGCCGTGGACTAGGGACGGGCGAGCAGTACTTC
>TRBJ2-1|.|TRBD2|TRBV10-2
CASSEEAGLAGGYNEQFF
TGCGCCAGCAGTGAGGAGGCGGGACTAGCGGGAGGGTACAATGAGCAGTTCTTC
>TRBJ1-2|.|.|TRBV19
CASSPTIGHTYGYTF
TGTGCCAGTAGTCCTACAATTGGACATACCTATGGCTACACCTTC
>TRBJ2-7|.|TRBD2|TRBV30
CAWSSSGRAYTYEQYF
TGTGCCTGGAGTTCTAGCGGGAGGGCGTATACCTACGAGCAGTACTTC
>TRBJ2-3|.|.|TRBV5-1
CASSLAFLASGGTDTQYF
TGCGCCAGCAGCTTGGCCTTTCTAGCGAGTGGAGGCACAGATACGCAGTATTTT
>TRBJ2-2|.|.|TRBV6-1
CASSVAPVSGELFF
TGTGCCAGCAGTGTTGCACCGGTCTCCGGGGAGCTGTTTTTT
>TRBJ1-4|.|.|TRBV4-2
CASSQDLGRGRNEKLFF
TGTGCCAGCAGCCAAGATCTGGGCAGGGGCCGGAATGAAAAACTGTTTTTT
>TRBJ2-1|once|.|TRBV2
CASSDPPRRSSYNEQFF
TGTGCCAGCAGTGACCCCCCTCGGCGGAGCTCCTACAATGAGCAGTTCTTC
>TRBJ2-2|.|.|TRBV7-9
CASSSGGANTGELFF
TGTGCCAGCAGCTCAGGCGGGGCGAACACCGGGGAGCTGTTTTTT
>TRBJ2-3|.|.|TRBV7-3
CASSFSGYGTDTQYF
TGTGCCAGCAGCTTTTCGGGATATGGCACAGATACGCAGTATTTT
>TRBJ2-5|.|.|TRBV5-1
CASSPDRQETQYF
TGCGCCAGCAGCCCGGACAGACAAGAGACCCAGTACTTC
>TRBJ2-7|.|.|TRBV7-9
CASSPPTGPLSYEQYF
TGTGCCAGCAGCCCTCCGACAGGACCCCTATCCTACGAGCAGTACTTC
>TRBJ2-1|.|.|TRBV29-1
CSVERGGREAFF
TGCAGCGTTGAAAGGGGGGGCAGGGAGGCGTTCTTC
>TRBJ1-6|.|TRBD1|TRBV7-2
CASSRQGARSYNSPLHF
TGTGCCAGCAGCCGACAGGGGGCGCGGTCCTATAATTCACCCCTCCACTTT
>TRBJ1-1|.|.|TRBV27
CASSLVRDYNTEAFF
TGTGCCAGCAGTTTGGTCCGGGACTATAACACTGAAGCTTTCTTT
>TRBJ1-2|.|.|TRBV4-2
CASSPGKNYGYTF
TGTGCCAGCAGCCCGGGGAAGAACTATGGCTACACCTTC
>TRBJ2-3|.|TRBD2|TRBV7-2
CASSSRTSGSVDTQYF
TGTGCCAGCAGCTCACGGACTAGCGGGAGTGTAGATACGCAGTATTTT
>TRBJ1-4|.|TRBD1|TRBV28
CASSFDRGGEKLFF
TGTGCCAGCAGTTTCGACAGGGGGGGTGAAAAACTGTTTTTT